This T cell receptor (beta chain) was identified in a study of blood T cell repertoires in COVID-19. At the level of the study: Researchers got acute and convalescent COVID-19 samples from the United States, Italy and Spain. T cells, B-cell-depleted T cells, or PBMCs provided the cDNA or gDNA that served as material.

Trimming at V came to 5 bases and at J to 3 bases, leaving 5 bases not matched to a gene. Germline V gene lookup returns CDR1 SGHDT and CDR2 YYEEEE. CDR3 length: 15 amino acids. In the original processing: Amplified reference gene primers provided the basis for estimating nucleated cell counts. The repertoire was sequenced with immunoSEQ multiplex PCR; TCRdb's copy has only in-frame clones and lacks some. From that table come the V and J calls and clone size; the DNA was used to work out D and trimming. The sample yields around 290,000 clones, around nine tenths seen once. The origin of this receptor is a woman in her 70s with COVID-19, enrolled during active disease. Sequencing used peripheral blood. The J gene is TRBJ2-2, the V gene TRBV5-6, with 9 bases that match TRBD1. CDR3 amino acids: CASSRDREDTGELFF. CDR3 bases: TGTGCCAGCAGTCGGGACAGGGAGGACACCGGGGAGCTGTTTTTT.